These 30 T cell receptor beta chains came from one sample sequenced in a study of blood T cell repertoires in COVID-19. The assay was immunoSEQ multiplex PCR, and TCRdb's table has in-frame clones only and misses some. The data show tens of thousands of clones, with about 87% seen just once and 7.4% held by the top ten. Sequenced: peripheral blood. The receptors stem from a human donor with active COVID-19. The donor label of this sample is uncertain.

The rearrangement joins TRBV6-2 or TRBV6-3 to TRBJ2-1, with 12 bases lining up with TRBD2. V lost 5 bases, J lost 8 bases, and 10 bases stayed unmatched. Germline CDR1 is MNHEY and CDR2 is SVGEGT. This CDR3 is built from 16 residues. The CDR3 spells CASSTRLAGGPDEQFF. DNA for the CDR3: TGTGCCAGCAGTACCCGCCTAGCGGGGGGGCCTGATGAGCAGTTCTTC.

The chain combines TRBV6-1 with TRBJ2-7, with a tentative D call TRBD2 (6 bases). The length of the CDR3 is 15 residues. Germline assignment: CDR1 MNHNS and CDR2 SASEGT. Trimming removed 2 bases at V and 3 bases at J, with 14 bases between. Here the CDR3 DNA reads TGTGCCAGCAGTGAAAGTAGCGGAGTAAGCTACGAGCAGTACTTC. Translation gives CASSESSGVSYEQYF.

The chain is built from TRBV28 and TRBJ2-2; D gene ambiguous. CDR1 MDHEN and CDR2 SYDVKM come from the germline V gene. Trimming left V 7 bases short and J 1 base short, with 4 bases between. The length of the CDR3 is 12 residues. The CDR3 reads CASIQNTGELFF. The CDR3 DNA reads TGTGCCAGCATCCAGAACACCGGGGAGCTGTTTTTT.

The genes are TRBV5-8 and TRBJ1-1; D perhaps matches TRBD1 (6 bases). This CDR3 has 14 residues. V was cut by 4 bases and J by 1 base, with 11 bases left in between. The V gene's germline CDR1 is SGHTS and CDR2 YDEGEE. The CDR3 region has the DNA TGTGCCAGCAGCCGGGGGGGGCAGAACACTGAAGCTTTCTTT. As protein: CASSRGGQNTEAFF.

V usage is TRBV11-3 and J usage is TRBJ1-6; possibly TRBD1 for D (5 bases). The CDR3 runs 15 residues. Deletions cut 5 bases from V and 8 bases from J, with 16 bases between. Per germline, CDR1 SGHNT and CDR2 YENEEA. The CDR3 region is CASSRGAGGDSPLHF. Written as DNA, the CDR3 is TGTGCCAGCAGCCGCGGGGCGGGGGGTGATTCACCCCTCCACTTT.

This chain connects TRBV7-2 to TRBJ2-7; 9 nucleotides line up with TRBD1. V was pared by 5 bases and J by 5 bases, with 10 bases of the junction left unmatched. This CDR3 is 15 amino acids long. The germline gives CDR1 SGHTA, CDR2 FQGNSA. The CDR3 region is CASSPRGQGGNEQYF. The CDR3 DNA reads TGTGCCAGCAGCCCAAGGGGACAGGGTGGGAACGAGCAGTACTTC.

This clone has more than one count but fewer than ten. The V and J genes are TRBV10-3 and TRBJ1-5; D perhaps matches TRBD1 (5 bases). This CDR3 is built from 15 residues. The germline V and J ends were trimmed by 0 bases and 6 bases, with 12 bases remaining between them. Looked up from germline, CDR1 is ENHRY and CDR2 is SYGVKD. This CDR3 reads CAISESGGFGQPQHF. The CDR3 region has the DNA TGTGCCATCAGTGAGTCGGGGGGGTTCGGTCAGCCCCAGCATTTT.

This clone has just a few counts. The gene calls are TRBV5-1 and TRBJ2-7, with a possible D match to TRBD2 (5 bases). Germline CDR1 and CDR2: SGHRS and YFSETQ. Trimming left V 1 base short and J 7 bases short, with 12 bases between. This CDR3 is 13 amino acids long. The CDR3 coding sequence is TGCGCCAGCAGCTTGACCTACGGGGAAGAGCAGTACTTC. Translation: CASSLTYGEEQYF.

The V call is TRBV9, the J call TRBJ2-5; D not certain. Germline CDR1 reads SGDLS; CDR2 reads YYNGEE. V lost 0 bases, J lost 1 base, and 7 bases lay in between. The CDR3 length is 14 residues. The CDR3 region is CASSVGRSQETQYF. Here the CDR3 DNA reads TGTGCCAGCAGCGTAGGTCGCAGCCAAGAGACCCAGTACTTC.

V and J are TRBV5-1 and TRBJ2-7; D unresolved. The CDR3 length is 12 residues. The V gene lost 1 base and the J gene lost 5 bases, with 7 bases spanning the gap. CDR1 and CDR2 (germline): SGHRS, YFSETQ. The CDR3 loop is CASSLLLNEQYF. CDR3 sequence (DNA): TGCGCCAGCAGCTTGTTGCTAAACGAGCAGTACTTC.

The chain recombines TRBV9 with TRBJ1-1; D is ambiguous. Deletions cut 7 bases from V and 1 base from J, with 14 bases between. Per germline, CDR1 SGDLS and CDR2 YYNGEE. This CDR3 contains 14 residues. CDR3 coding DNA: TGTGCCAGCCGGATCCTGACACAGAACACTGAAGCTTTCTTT. Translating gives CASRILTQNTEAFF.

This chain joins TRBV10-1 and TRBJ2-7; D possibly corresponds to TRBD2 (7 bases). Trimming took off 1 base at V and 6 bases at J, with 16 bases between the two ends. In germline, CDR1 is WNHNN, CDR2 SYGVQD (reference sequence). The CDR3 is made up of 15 amino acids. CDR3 in amino acids: CASSEYLEGGLEQYF. The CDR3 bases are TGCGCCAGCAGTGAGTATTTGGAGGGGGGGCTCGAGCAGTACTTC.

The V call is TRBV9, the J call TRBJ2-5, with D tentatively TRBD2 (5 bases). Germline-derived CDR1 and CDR2 are SGDLS and YYNGEE. Trimming pared 4 bases from V and 4 bases from J, leaving 14 bases between. The length of the CDR3 is 14 residues. CDR3: CASSPADWLETQYF. The CDR3 DNA is TGTGCCAGCAGCCCAGCGGACTGGCTAGAGACCCAGTACTTC.

The chain uses TRBV12-3 or TRBV12-4 and TRBJ2-7; 10 bases are shared with TRBD2. The V segment lost 6 bases and the J segment 5 bases; nucleotides outside the gene matches: 4. This CDR3 has 13 amino acids. The CDR3 region is CASRGLAVDEQYF. The CDR3, as DNA: TGTGCCAGCAGAGGACTAGCGGTCGACGAGCAGTACTTC.

This rearrangement joins TRBV5-5 to TRBJ2-3; D call uncertain. Trimming took 3 bases from V and 2 from J, leaving 10 bases between them. The CDR3 spans 14 residues. The germline V gene encodes CDR1 SGHKS and CDR2 YYEKEE (reference sequence). CDR3 residues: CASSSRHNTDTQYF. The CDR3 DNA is TGTGCCAGCAGCTCTAGGCACAACACAGATACGCAGTATTTT.

This chain joins TRBV7-3 and TRBJ1-2, with TRBD1 identical over 7 bases. V dropped 2 bases and J dropped 3; count of bases not matched to a gene: 15. Germline assignment: CDR1 SGHTA and CDR2 FQGTGA. The CDR3 is made up of 18 amino acids. The CDR3 loop is CASSLYWRETGFHYGYTF. CDR3 DNA: TGTGCCAGCAGCTTATACTGGCGAGAGACAGGGTTTCACTATGGCTACACCTTC.

The rearrangement joins TRBV19 to TRBJ1-1; 8 nucleotides align to TRBD1. In germline, CDR1 is LNHDA, CDR2 SQIVND (reference sequence). The CDR3 covers 14 residues. The V gene end was trimmed by 6 bases and the J gene end by 3 bases; junction bases not matched to a gene: 6. The CDR3 nucleotides read TGTGCCAGTAGCAGGACAGGGTACGACACTGAAGCTTTCTTT. Protein sequence: CASSRTGYDTEAFF. Full variable domain (remainder filled in from reference TRBV19 and TRBJ1-1): DGGITQSPKYLFRKEGQNVTLSCEQNLNHDAMYWYRQDPGQGLRLIYYSQIVNDFQKGDIAEGYSVSREKKESFPLTVTSAQKNPTAFYLCASSRTGYDTEAFFGQGTRLTVV.

The rearrangement uses TRBV12-5 and TRBJ1-2, with a weak D call TRBD1 (5 bases). The length of the CDR3 is 13 residues. V dropped 6 bases and J dropped 2 bases, with 10 bases sitting between them. Germline V gene sequence: CDR1 LGHNT, CDR2 FRNRAP. The CDR3 region has the DNA TGTGCTAGTGGCCTAACAGGCAACTATGGCTACACCTTC. Translation gives CASGLTGNYGYTF. The variable domain in full, with the rest retrieved from reference TRBV12-5 and TRBJ1-2, is DARVTQTPRHKVTEMGQEVTMRCQPILGHNTVFWYRQTMMQGLELLAYFRNRAPLDDSGMPKDRFSAEMPDATLATLKIQPSEPRDSAVYFCASGLTGNYGYTFGSGTRLTVV.

V is TRBV11-3 and J is TRBJ2-1; 7 nucleotides agree with TRBD1. The CDR3 length is 14 residues. V shed 3 bases, J shed 4 bases, and the junction held 3 bases outside the gene matches. Germline V gene sequence: CDR1 SGHNT, CDR2 YENEEA. The CDR3 bases are TGTGCCAGCAGCTTCCAGGGGGATTACAATGAGCAGTTCTTC. This translates into CASSFQGDYNEQFF.

This clone was seen only a few times. The chain couples TRBV27 to TRBJ1-3, with TRBD1 matching 9 bases. The CDR3 totals 16 residues. Trimming at V came to 8 bases and at J to 4 bases, leaving 12 bases not matched to a gene. Germline loops: CDR1 MNHEY, CDR2 SMNVEV (reference sequence). The CDR3 sequence: CASCGGTGKGGNTIYF. Here the CDR3 DNA reads TGTGCCAGCTGTGGGGGGACAGGGAAGGGGGGAAACACCATATATTTT.

V and J are TRBV18 and TRBJ1-5; tentative D call: TRBD1 (6 bases). V was pared by 2 bases and J by 5 bases, with 10 bases between. This CDR3 contains 14 residues. CDR1 is KGHSH, CDR2 LQKENI, per germline. CDR3 in DNA: TGTGCCAGCTCACCATCACAGGGCTATCAGCCCCAGCATTTT. Translation gives CASSPSQGYQPQHF. The variable domain in full, with the rest retrieved from reference TRBV18 and TRBJ1-5, is NAGVMQNPRHLVRRRGQEARLRCSPMKGHSHVYWYRQLPEEGLKFMVYLQKENIIDESGMPKERFSAEFPKEGPSILRIQQVVRGDSAAYFCASSPSQGYQPQHFGDGTRLSIL.

The J gene is TRBJ1-2, the V gene TRBV5-1, with TRBD1 matching over 9 bases. CDR1 and CDR2 (germline): SGHRS, YFSETQ. This CDR3 contains 15 residues. Trimming took 4 bases from V and 1 from J; bases not matched to a gene: 5. The CDR3 coding sequence is TGCGCCAGCAGCGATCCGGGACAGGGTAACTATGGCTACACCTTC. Its protein is CASSDPGQGNYGYTF. Filled out from reference TRBV5-1 and TRBJ1-2, the complete variable domain reads KAGVTQTPRYLIKTRGQQVTLSCSPISGHRSVSWYQQTPGQGLQFLFEYFSETQRNKGNFPGRFSGRQFSNSRSEMNVSTLELGDSALYLCASSDPGQGNYGYTFGSGTRLTVV.

The rearrangement links TRBV4-1 to TRBJ2-3; the match to TRBD1 covers 8 bases. The CDR3 totals 20 residues. Germline CDR1 reads MGHRA; CDR2 reads YSYEKL. V gave up 2 bases and J gave up 0 bases; unmatched junction bases: 16. CDR3 DNA sequence: TGCGCCAGCAGCCAACCCCCCAGCAGGGGGCGTCCTCCTAGCACAGATACGCAGTATTTT. Amino acids: CASSQPPSRGRPPSTDTQYF.

This chain joins TRBV7-9 and TRBJ1-2, with a possible D match to TRBD1 (6 bases). This CDR3 region has 16 residues. V gave up 1 base and J gave up 8 bases, with 20 bases separating them. The germline CDR1 and CDR2 sequences are SEHNR and FQNEAQ (reference sequence). Written as DNA, the CDR3 is TGTGCCAGCAGCTTAGGCAGGAGGCGGGGGGCTTGGGGCTACACCTTC. This translates into CASSLGRRRGAWGYTF.

This CDR3 reads CASSPGTSGRDTQYF. The CDR3 DNA reads TGTGCCAGCAGCCCTGGGACTAGCGGACGGGATACGCAGTATTTT. This rearrangement joins TRBV5-6 to TRBJ2-3; TRBD2 matches 11 bases. This CDR3 is built from 15 residues. V lost 4 bases, J lost 6 bases, and 7 bases stayed unmatched. Germline V CDR1 and CDR2: SGHDT, YYEEEE.

The chain carries TRBV4-1 and TRBJ2-7; possible D gene TRBD1, 6 bases. CDR3 length: 15 amino acids. Germline CDR1 and CDR2: MGHRA and YSYEKL. V lost 3 bases and J 2 bases, leaving 14 bases between the germline ends. CDR3 sequence: CASSQTPGQTYEQYF. The CDR3 DNA sequence: TGCGCCAGCAGCCAGACCCCTGGACAGACCTACGAGCAGTACTTC.

This CDR3 is CASSQPGLAYNEQFF. CDR3 nucleotides: TGCGCCAGCAGTCAACCGGGACTAGCTTACAATGAGCAGTTCTTC. The chain employs TRBV23-1 and TRBJ2-1; 9 nucleotides line up with TRBD2. TRBV23-1 is an ORF, and what it does is uncertain. Trimming removed 2 bases from V and 4 bases from J; junction bases left unmatched: 3. CDR3 length: 15 amino acids.

The chain employs TRBV5-1 and TRBJ2-2; 7 nucleotides line up with TRBD2. CDR1 SGHRS and CDR2 YFSETQ come from the germline V gene. The ends lost 5 bases at V and 0 bases at J; junction bases unmatched: 4. There are 15 residues in the CDR3. The DNA of the CDR3 is TGCGCCAGCAGTCCCAGCGGGGCGAACACCGGGGAGCTGTTTTTT. Protein: CASSPSGANTGELFF. The variable domain in full, completed from reference TRBV5-1 and TRBJ2-2, reads KAGVTQTPRYLIKTRGQQVTLSCSPISGHRSVSWYQQTPGQGLQFLFEYFSETQRNKGNFPGRFSGRQFSNSRSEMNVSTLELGDSALYLCASSPSGANTGELFFGEGSRLTVL.

This clone was recorded a few times. V usage is TRBV11-2 and J usage is TRBJ2-1; TRBD2 agrees at 8 bases. CDR1 and CDR2 (germline): SGHAT, FQNNGV. The CDR3 is 15 residues long. V gave up 6 bases and J gave up 9 bases; unmatched junction bases: 13. The CDR3 DNA follows: TGTGCCAGCAGAGGAATTAGCGGGGCTTTGGCTGAGCAGTTCTTC. This encodes CASRGISGALAEQFF.

The chain combines TRBV4-3 with TRBJ2-7; 7 bases map to TRBD1. With 4 bases clipped from V and 2 bases from J, the junction kept 8 bases outside the gene matches. In germline, CDR1 is LGHNA, CDR2 YSLEER. This CDR3 spans 15 amino acids. The CDR3 DNA is TGCGCCAGCAGCCGAGCTAGGACAGGCGCCTACGAGCAGTACTTC. Its translation is CASSRARTGAYEQYF.